The rows below give T cell receptor beta chains drawn from one sample of a study of CD8+ T cells in alopecia areata. TCRdb's table, derived via immunoSEQ multiplex PCR, lists solely in-frame clones and lacks some. This repertoire shows 110,000 to 150,000 clones, about 60% found once; its top ten account for roughly 6.7%. The sample was CD4+ T cells sorted from blood, taken at week 0. These receptor sequences come from a human donor with alopecia areata. Both conserved end residues are part of each CDR3. A D gene is named only where the DNA matches it firmly. Expanded clones are given a class, and other clones once, few, many or no size at all.

clone size: NA
J gene: TRBJ2-7
D gene: TRBD2
V gene: TRBV29-1
CDR3 protein: CSVEGRAGGSYEQYF
CDR3 DNA: TGCAGCGTTGAAGGTCGAGCGGGAGGCTCCTACGAGCAGTACTTC

clone size: few
J gene: TRBJ2-6
D gene: NA
V gene: TRBV30
CDR3 protein: CAWRSSGANVLTF
CDR3 DNA: TGTGCCTGGAGATCCTCTGGGGCCAACGTCCTGACTTTC

clone size: few
J gene: TRBJ2-1
D gene: NA
V gene: TRBV5-6
CDR3 protein: CASSLYLNEQFF
CDR3 DNA: TGTGCCAGCAGCTTATACTTGAATGAGCAGTTCTTC

clone size: few
J gene: TRBJ1-2
D gene: NA
V gene: TRBV27
CDR3 protein: CASSQGRGGYTF
CDR3 DNA: TGTGCCAGCAGCCAGGGTCGAGGAGGCTACACCTTC

clone size: NA
J gene: TRBJ2-3
D gene: NA
V gene: TRBV15
CDR3 protein: CATSRDRGKPGDTQYF
CDR3 DNA: TGTGCCACCAGCAGAGATCGAGGGAAGCCTGGGGATACGCAGTATTTT

clone size: NA
J gene: TRBJ2-2
D gene: NA
V gene: TRBV19
CDR3 protein: CATEQGVKTGELFF
CDR3 DNA: TGTGCCACCGAACAGGGAGTGAAAACCGGGGAGCTGTTTTTT

clone size: NA
J gene: TRBJ1-2
D gene: NA
V gene: TRBV30
CDR3 protein: CAWSTVRSGYTF
CDR3 DNA: TGTGCCTGGAGTACAGTCCGGAGTGGCTACACCTTC

clone size: NA
J gene: TRBJ2-6
D gene: NA
V gene: TRBV30
CDR3 protein: CAWSAGLDVLTF
CDR3 DNA: TGTGCCTGGAGTGCCGGGTTGGACGTCCTGACTTTC

clone size: few
J gene: TRBJ2-4
D gene: NA
V gene: TRBV7-2
CDR3 protein: CASSSGVAKNIQYF
CDR3 DNA: TGTGCCAGCAGCTCAGGAGTAGCCAAAAACATTCAGTACTTC

clone size: NA
J gene: TRBJ1-1
D gene: NA
V gene: TRBV27
CDR3 protein: CASSTRQYTEAFF
CDR3 DNA: TGTGCCAGCAGCACCAGACAGTACACTGAAGCTTTCTTT

clone size: NA
J gene: TRBJ2-1
D gene: TRBD1
V gene: TRBV25-1
CDR3 protein: CASSETGPSVEFF
CDR3 DNA: TGTGCCAGCAGTGAGACAGGGCCCTCTGTGGAGTTCTTC

clone size: NA
J gene: TRBJ2-1
D gene: NA
V gene: TRBV10-3
CDR3 protein: CATATVSSSYNEQFF
CDR3 DNA: TGTGCCACCGCGACAGTGAGTAGCTCCTACAATGAGCAGTTCTTC

clone size: NA
J gene: TRBJ2-7
D gene: NA
V gene: TRBV7-9
CDR3 protein: CASSPYPTGVDEQYF
CDR3 DNA: TGTGCCAGCAGCCCCTATCCGACGGGAGTCGACGAGCAGTACTTC

clone size: few
J gene: TRBJ2-3
D gene: NA
V gene: TRBV20-1
CDR3 protein: CRPDTQYF
CDR3 DNA: TGCAGACCGGATACGCAGTATTTT

clone size: NA
J gene: TRBJ1-2
D gene: NA
V gene: TRBV5-4
CDR3 protein: CASSSPVSTGYTF
CDR3 DNA: TGTGCCAGCAGCTCGCCCGTTTCGACTGGCTACACCTTC

clone size: NA
J gene: TRBJ2-7
D gene: NA
V gene: TRBV5-6
CDR3 protein: CASSLRSGYGGDEQYF
CDR3 DNA: TGTGCCAGCAGCTTGAGGTCTGGGTACGGGGGCGACGAGCAGTACTTC

clone size: few
J gene: TRBJ1-1
D gene: NA
V gene: TRBV7-2
CDR3 protein: CASSSVNYRDLVNTEAFF
CDR3 DNA: TGTGCCAGCAGCTCTGTTAATTACAGGGATCTTGTGAACACTGAAGCTTTCTTT

clone size: few
J gene: TRBJ1-1
D gene: NA
V gene: TRBV30
CDR3 protein: CAWSVPLGRTEAFF
CDR3 DNA: TGTGCCTGGAGTGTACCACTGGGGAGGACTGAAGCTTTCTTT

clone size: NA
J gene: TRBJ2-2
D gene: TRBD1
V gene: TRBV5-4
CDR3 protein: CASSPIPGTAANTGELFF
CDR3 DNA: TGTGCCAGCAGTCCGATCCCAGGGACAGCAGCGAACACCGGGGAGCTGTTTTTT

clone size: few
J gene: TRBJ1-2
D gene: NA
V gene: TRBV30
CDR3 protein: CAWRKGQGRNYGYTF
CDR3 DNA: TGTGCCTGGAGAAAGGGGCAGGGGAGGAACTATGGCTACACCTTC

clone size: NA
J gene: TRBJ2-2
D gene: NA
V gene: TRBV18
CDR3 protein: CASSPITGELFF
CDR3 DNA: TGTGCCAGCTCACCAATCACCGGGGAGCTGTTTTTT

clone size: NA
J gene: TRBJ2-7
D gene: NA
V gene: TRBV30
CDR3 protein: CALGMGSYEQYF
CDR3 DNA: TGTGCGCTTGGGATGGGGTCCTACGAGCAGTACTTC

clone size: NA
J gene: TRBJ2-5
D gene: NA
V gene: TRBV29-1
CDR3 protein: CSVSKGGWETQYF
CDR3 DNA: TGCAGCGTTAGTAAGGGGGGGTGGGAGACCCAGTACTTC

clone size: NA
J gene: TRBJ1-5
D gene: TRBD1
V gene: TRBV10-3
CDR3 protein: CAISSGTGGNQPQHF
CDR3 DNA: TGTGCCATCAGCTCCGGGACAGGGGGTAATCAGCCCCAGCATTTT

clone size: NA
J gene: TRBJ1-2
D gene: TRBD1
V gene: TRBV7-2
CDR3 protein: CASSLTLTGGDGYTF
CDR3 DNA: TGTGCCAGCAGCTTAACCCTAACAGGGGGCGATGGCTACACCTTC

clone size: many
J gene: TRBJ2-7
D gene: TRBD2
V gene: TRBV5-1
CDR3 protein: CASRRTSGAYEQYF
CDR3 DNA: TGCGCCAGCAGAAGAACTAGCGGGGCCTACGAGCAGTACTTC

clone size: NA
J gene: TRBJ2-3
D gene: TRBD2
V gene: TRBV4-2
CDR3 protein: CASSQEATSGTTDTQYF
CDR3 DNA: TGTGCCAGCAGCCAAGAGGCGACTAGCGGCACCACAGATACGCAGTATTTT

clone size: few
J gene: TRBJ1-1
D gene: TRBD1
V gene: TRBV29-1
CDR3 protein: CSARTGNTEAFF
CDR3 DNA: TGCAGCGCCAGGACAGGGAACACTGAAGCTTTCTTT

clone size: few
J gene: TRBJ2-7
D gene: NA
V gene: TRBV18
CDR3 protein: CASSVGGSSYEQYF
CDR3 DNA: TGTGCCAGCTCGGTAGGAGGGAGCTCCTACGAGCAGTACTTC

clone size: few
J gene: TRBJ1-5
D gene: TRBD1
V gene: TRBV5-6
CDR3 protein: CASSSSDRLNQPQHF
CDR3 DNA: TGTGCCAGCAGCTCTTCGGACAGGTTAAATCAGCCCCAGCATTTT

clone size: NA
J gene: TRBJ1-5
D gene: TRBD1
V gene: TRBV30
CDR3 protein: CAWSHRGDQPQHF
CDR3 DNA: TGTGCCTGGAGTCACAGGGGGGATCAGCCCCAGCATTTT

clone size: NA
J gene: TRBJ1-1
D gene: TRBD1
V gene: TRBV7-2
CDR3 protein: CASSPMTGLSFF
CDR3 DNA: TGTGCCAGCAGCCCGATGACAGGGCTTAGTTTCTTT

clone size: NA
J gene: TRBJ2-7
D gene: TRBD1
V gene: TRBV5-1
CDR3 protein: CASSLSGTGHEQYF
CDR3 DNA: TGCGCCAGCAGCTTGTCCGGGACAGGGCACGAGCAGTACTTC